The source of this T cell receptor beta chain is a study of T-cell reconstitution after alpha-beta-depleted transplantation in children. General study findings and limits: From surviving recipient T cells and thymic progenitors came the high day-60 TCRbeta diversity observed in some patients. Expanded clones from the graft, numbering several hundred, reportedly supplied alpha-beta T cells about two months after transplant. By one year post-transplant, T-cell counts and diversity largely arose from T cells that were newly produced.

This clonotype has only a few counts. Its matching antigen is unknown. For TCRbeta, the library was prepared with unique molecular identifiers. TCRdb independently ran MiXCR on the PCR reads; one entry per CDR3 protein. The sample lists roughly 100,000 distinct CDR3 sequences; approximately 8% were seen once. CDR1 MNHNS and CDR2 SASEGT come from the germline V gene. The CDR3 spans 11 residues. Trimming pared 6 bases from V and 3 bases from J, leaving 5 bases between. This receptor was obtained from a boy younger than 10 with acute lymphoblastic leukemia, due to receive a stem cell transplant. The sequencing here drew on PBMCs, taken before TCRalphabeta/CD19-depleted stem cell transplant. The chain has TRBV6-1 and TRBJ1-1; D call uncertain. The CDR3 DNA reads as TGTGCCAGCAGGTCCCACACTGAAGCTTTCTTT. Translating gives CASRSHTEAFF.